The rows below give T cell receptor beta chains drawn from one sample of a study of early stage breast cancer tumors. Assay used: immunoSEQ multiplex PCR; TCRdb lists only in-frame clones, some missing. The data hold 55,000 to 70,000 clones, with around 80% observed a single time. The sequencing input was blood. The receptors derive from a person in their forties with breast cancer. Each CDR3 is given with its conserved first and last residue. Fields, in order: D gene, J gene, V gene, clone size, CDR3 DNA, CDR3 protein. A D gene is named only where the DNA matches it firmly. Clone size, where shown, is once, few, many, or a class for clones that have expanded.

>NA|TRBJ2-7|TRBV6-5|NA
TGTGCCAGCAGTTCCCCTATGGAGGGATACTACGAGCAGTACTTC
CASSSPMEGYYEQYF
>NA|TRBJ2-1|TRBV5-1|NA
TGCGCCAGCAGCTTGGGACCGGTCGACAATGAGCAGTTCTTC
CASSLGPVDNEQFF
>TRBD2|TRBJ2-1|TRBV18|NA
TGTGCCAGCTCACCACCGACTAGCGGGACGAATGAGCAGTTCTTC
CASSPPTSGTNEQFF
>NA|TRBJ1-2|TRBV11-2|NA
TGTGCCAGCCGTTCGGCTGGGCTTAAGGGTTACTATGGCTACACCTTC
CASRSAGLKGYYGYTF
>NA|TRBJ2-5|TRBV9|NA
TGTGCCAGCAGCGTAGAGTGGGGGGCGGCGAAGACCCAGTACTTC
CASSVEWGAAKTQYF
>TRBD2|TRBJ2-3|TRBV7-9|NA
TGTGCCAGCAGCCCCCGTCCCGGCGGGAGGGGCACAGATACGCAGTATTTT
CASSPRPGGRGTDTQYF
>NA|TRBJ2-7|TRBV7-6|once
TGTGCCAGCAGCTTTAGGGAGGGGGACACCTTCTCCTACGAGCAGTACTTC
CASSFREGDTFSYEQYF
>TRBD2|TRBJ2-5|TRBV5-1|once
TGCGCCAGCAAGCAAGGAGGGCTAGCGGGAGTTCAAGAGACCCAGTACTTC
CASKQGGLAGVQETQYF
>NA|TRBJ1-2|TRBV15|NA
TGTGCCACCAGCAGATCGAACATCGGCTACACCTTC
CATSRSNIGYTF
>TRBD1|TRBJ2-7|TRBV7-9|NA
TGTGCCAGCAGCCTAGGACAGGAGGAGCAGTACTTC
CASSLGQEEQYF
>NA|TRBJ2-5|TRBV7-3|NA
TGTGCCAGCAGCCAGCGAACGGGCCCCTCAGAGACCCAGTACTTC
CASSQRTGPSETQYF
>NA|TRBJ2-7|TRBV5-4|NA
TGTGCCAGCAGCCAAGCTACGGGGAGCTCCTACGAGCAGTACTTC
CASSQATGSSYEQYF
>NA|TRBJ1-2|TRBV19|NA
TGTGCCAGCCAACCCGAGGGATACGCCCGATATGGCTACACCTTC
CASQPEGYARYGYTF
>TRBD2|TRBJ2-2|TRBV29-1|NA
TGCAGCGTTGAAGATACGGGTAGGACTAGCGGTAGCACCGGGGAGCTGTTTTTT
CSVEDTGRTSGSTGELFF
>NA|TRBJ2-7|TRBV2|NA
TGTGCCAGCAATGACAGAGTTTTAAACGAGCAGTACTTC
CASNDRVLNEQYF
>TRBD1|TRBJ2-7|TRBV18|NA
TGTGCCAGCTCCCAAGGCGGGACAGGGTCCTACGAGCAGTACTTC
CASSQGGTGSYEQYF
>NA|TRBJ2-5|TRBV7-3|NA
TGTGCCAGCAGCTTAACGGCAGGGTTCCAAGAGACCCAGTACTTC
CASSLTAGFQETQYF
>NA|TRBJ2-7|TRBV11-2|NA
TGTGCCAGCAGCTCCTCACAGGGTAGGGGGTTCGAGCAGTACTTC
CASSSSQGRGFEQYF
>NA|TRBJ2-1|TRBV18|NA
TGTGCCAGCTCACCTGAAGTAAGGCCACCGGAGCAGTTCTTC
CASSPEVRPPEQFF
>TRBD1|TRBJ2-1|TRBV7-3|NA
TGTGCCAGCAGCACGTCGGGACAGGTCAATGAGCAGTTCTTC
CASSTSGQVNEQFF
>TRBD2|TRBJ2-1|TRBV19|NA
TGTGCCAGTAGTATAGCCCAGGGATCTAGCGGTAATGAGCAGTTCTTC
CASSIAQGSSGNEQFF
>NA|TRBJ2-5|TRBV12-5|NA
TGTGCTAGTGGTTTGGTAAGGGGTAGCGGTTGGAGGGTGGAGACCCAGTACTTC
CASGLVRGSGWRVETQYF
>TRBD2|TRBJ2-1|TRBV2|few
TGTGCCAGCAGTGAGGGGACTAGCTACAATGAGCAGTTCTTC
CASSEGTSYNEQFF
>NA|TRBJ1-5|TRBV19|NA
TGTGCCAGTAGTTCCATTCGGGGGGCTGGCAATCAGCCCCAGCATTTT
CASSSIRGAGNQPQHF
>TRBD1|TRBJ2-7|TRBV18|NA
TGTGCCAGCTCAATACAAAAAGGACAGGGATTCTACTACGAGCAGTACTTC
CASSIQKGQGFYYEQYF
>TRBD1|TRBJ1-2|TRBV5-8|NA
TGTGCCAGCAGCGTGACAGGGAATAACGTCTATGGCTACACCTTC
CASSVTGNNVYGYTF
>NA|TRBJ2-2|TRBV9|NA
TGTGCCAGCAGCGGCGCCCAGGGGCGAACCGGGGAGCTGTTTTTT
CASSGAQGRTGELFF
>TRBD2|TRBJ2-1|TRBV6-4|NA
TGTGCCAGCAGTGGGAGTAGCGGGGGCCTAAATGAGCAGTTCTTC
CASSGSSGGLNEQFF
>TRBD2|TRBJ2-1|TRBV11-3|NA
TGTGCCAGCAGCCCACTAGCGGGAGAGGCGGGTGAGCAGTTCTTC
CASSPLAGEAGEQFF
>NA|TRBJ1-1|TRBV29-1|NA
TGCAGCGTTGTAAAAGCGAACACTGAAGCTTTCTTT
CSVVKANTEAFF
>NA|TRBJ2-5|TRBV7-7|few
TGTGCTAGCAGCTTGGGTAGTGGGGGTCAAGAGACCCAGTACTTC
CASSLGSGGQETQYF
>NA|TRBJ1-1|TRBV14|NA
TGTGCCAGCAGCCAAGATTGGGGGGGGGTGAACACTGAAGCTTTCTTT
CASSQDWGGVNTEAFF
>TRBD1|TRBJ1-1|TRBV7-9|NA
TGTGCCAGCAGCTCTGACAGGGACCAAGCTTTCTTT
CASSSDRDQAFF
>TRBD1|TRBJ2-7|TRBV27|few
TGTGCCAGCAGTAGGGACAGGGGTTTACAGTACTTC
CASSRDRGLQYF
>TRBD1|TRBJ1-1|TRBV2|few
TGTGCCAGCAGTTGGACAGGCTGGAACACTGAAGCTTTCTTT
CASSWTGWNTEAFF
>NA|TRBJ1-1|TRBV6-6|NA
TGTGCCAGCAGTTACTCGCAAACGGGCACTGAAGCTTTCTTT
CASSYSQTGTEAFF
>TRBD2|TRBJ2-3|TRBV5-1|NA
TGCGCCAGCAGCTTGGCGGCTAGCGGGTCTAGCACAGATACGCAGTATTTT
CASSLAASGSSTDTQYF
>TRBD2|TRBJ2-7|TRBV10-3|NA
TGTGCCATCAGTGAGTCTGTCGGGAGGGCAGGAGAGCAGTACTTC
CAISESVGRAGEQYF
>NA|TRBJ2-4|TRBV18|NA
TGTGCCAGCTCACCCCTCGCGGGCGGGGTGGGAGCCAAAAACATTCAGTACTTC
CASSPLAGGVGAKNIQYF
>TRBD2|TRBJ2-5|TRBV5-1|NA
TGCGCCAGCAGCTTCGGCGGACTAGCGGGAGTACAAGAGACCCAGTACTTC
CASSFGGLAGVQETQYF
>TRBD1|TRBJ1-4|TRBV30|NA
TGTGCCTGGAGTGGACAGGGTGAAAAACTGTTTTTT
CAWSGQGEKLFF
>NA|TRBJ1-2|TRBV2|NA
TGTGCCAGAGGCAGGGAGGATGGGGGCTACACCTTC
CARGREDGGYTF
>NA|TRBJ2-2|TRBV11-2|NA
TGTGCCAGCAGCCCCCAGGGTTTGAGGGAGCTGTTTTTT
CASSPQGLRELFF
>TRBD1|TRBJ2-5|TRBV4-1|NA
TGCGCCAGCAGCCAAGATGGGGGGACAGGGTCCCAAGAGACCCAGTACTTC
CASSQDGGTGSQETQYF
>NA|TRBJ1-1|TRBV5-8|NA
TGTGCCAGCAGCTTTAGGACCGCGAACACTGAAGCTTTCTTT
CASSFRTANTEAFF
>NA|TRBJ1-2|TRBV7-2|NA
TGTGCCAGCAGCTTACGGAGGGGCTATGGCTACACCTTC
CASSLRRGYGYTF
>NA|TRBJ2-1|TRBV6-5|NA
TGTGCCAGCAGCCTATCGGCTCCTCGCTACAATGAGCAGTTCTTC
CASSLSAPRYNEQFF
>TRBD1|TRBJ1-5|TRBV7-8|once
TGTGCCAGCAGCTTAGGGACAGGGAGGGATAGCAATCAGCCCCAGCATTTT
CASSLGTGRDSNQPQHF
>TRBD2|TRBJ2-7|TRBV5-4|NA
TGTGCCAGCAGCTCTATAGCGGGAAACGCCTACGAGCAGTACTTC
CASSSIAGNAYEQYF
>TRBD1|TRBJ1-5|TRBV5-4|NA
TGTGCCAGCAGCCGGGACAGGCTCGCTCAGCCCCAGCATTTT
CASSRDRLAQPQHF